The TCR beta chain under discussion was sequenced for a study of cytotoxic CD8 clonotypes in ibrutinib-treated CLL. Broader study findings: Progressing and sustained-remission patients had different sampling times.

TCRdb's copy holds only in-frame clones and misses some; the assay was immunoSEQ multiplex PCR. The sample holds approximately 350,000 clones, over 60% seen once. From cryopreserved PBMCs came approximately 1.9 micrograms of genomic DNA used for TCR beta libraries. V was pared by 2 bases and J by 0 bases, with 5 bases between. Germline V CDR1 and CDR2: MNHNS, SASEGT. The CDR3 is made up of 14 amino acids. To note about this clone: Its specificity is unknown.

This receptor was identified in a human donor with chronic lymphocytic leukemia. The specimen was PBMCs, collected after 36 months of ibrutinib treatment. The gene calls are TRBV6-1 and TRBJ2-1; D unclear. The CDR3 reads CASSERSSYNEQFF. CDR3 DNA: TGTGCCAGCAGTGAAAGATCCTCCTACAATGAGCAGTTCTTC.